This TCR beta chain emerged from a study of tumor and adjacent non-tumor tissue in lung cancer. Study context: Patients were aged about 30 to 76, 10 men and about 5 women, stage I to III.

The CDR3 has 17 amino acids. In germline, CDR1 is SGHDT, CDR2 YYEEEE. Germline trimming cut 1 base from V and 6 bases from J; bases unmatched to any gene: 12. The template was RNA from unsorted bulk tissue. Three rounds of nested PCR, following a modified ARM-PCR protocol, produced the TCRbeta library. TCRdb recomputed calls from the multiplex PCR reads with MiXCR, one row per CDR3 protein. The profile covers approximately 90,000 distinct CDR3 sequences, with 67% appearing a single time and 18% taken by the ten largest. The sample comprised lung tumor tissue. This receptor was taken from a man in his 60s with non-small cell lung cancer. This chain joins TRBV5-6 and TRBJ2-1, with 8 bases aligning to TRBD2. The CDR3 nucleotides read TGTGCCAGCAGCTTGAGAGGGGGGGTGAGCGGGAGCAATGAGCAGTTCTTC. Protein sequence: CASSLRGGVSGSNEQFF.